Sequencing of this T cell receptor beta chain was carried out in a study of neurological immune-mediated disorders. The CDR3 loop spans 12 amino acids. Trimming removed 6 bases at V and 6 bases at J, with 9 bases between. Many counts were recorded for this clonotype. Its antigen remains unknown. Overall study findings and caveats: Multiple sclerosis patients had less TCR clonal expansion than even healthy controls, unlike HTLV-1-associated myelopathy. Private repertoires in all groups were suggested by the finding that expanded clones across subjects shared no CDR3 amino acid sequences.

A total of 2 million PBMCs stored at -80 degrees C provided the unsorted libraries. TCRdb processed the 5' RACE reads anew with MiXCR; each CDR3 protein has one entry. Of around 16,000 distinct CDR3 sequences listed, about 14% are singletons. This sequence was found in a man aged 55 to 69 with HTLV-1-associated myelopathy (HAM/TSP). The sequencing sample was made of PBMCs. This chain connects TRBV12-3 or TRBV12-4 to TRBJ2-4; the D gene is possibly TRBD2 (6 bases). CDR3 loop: CASSFGGNIQYF. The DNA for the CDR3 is TGTGCCAGCAGCTTCGGGGGAAACATTCAGTACTTC.